This TCR beta chain was obtained from a study of molecular identifiers for immune sequencing clone quantification. Previously reported methods and listed TCR primers produced the bulk TCR libraries. One entry per CDR3 protein results from TCRdb running MiXCR on the PCR reads. Of 60,000 to 70,000 distinct CDR3 sequences in the sample, 18% were seen once. This clonotype was recorded at least ten times. V was clipped by 1 base and J by 2 bases, with 10 bases between them. The germline CDR1 and CDR2 sequences are SGHRS and YFSETQ. The CDR3 totals 14 residues. The receptor was isolated from a human donor in good health. Some libraries in this study had Jurkat cell RNA spiked in. This chain links TRBV5-1 with TRBJ2-7; a weak D match, TRBD2 (6 bases). Material for sequencing was naive CD8+ T cells from blood, with Jurkat cell RNA spiked in. The subset was: FACS-sorted CD8+CD4-CCR7+CD45RA+ naive T cells. The CDR3 sequence is CASSLSAGTYEQYF. Written as DNA, the CDR3 is TGCGCCAGCAGCTTGTCTGCGGGAACCTACGAGCAGTACTTC.